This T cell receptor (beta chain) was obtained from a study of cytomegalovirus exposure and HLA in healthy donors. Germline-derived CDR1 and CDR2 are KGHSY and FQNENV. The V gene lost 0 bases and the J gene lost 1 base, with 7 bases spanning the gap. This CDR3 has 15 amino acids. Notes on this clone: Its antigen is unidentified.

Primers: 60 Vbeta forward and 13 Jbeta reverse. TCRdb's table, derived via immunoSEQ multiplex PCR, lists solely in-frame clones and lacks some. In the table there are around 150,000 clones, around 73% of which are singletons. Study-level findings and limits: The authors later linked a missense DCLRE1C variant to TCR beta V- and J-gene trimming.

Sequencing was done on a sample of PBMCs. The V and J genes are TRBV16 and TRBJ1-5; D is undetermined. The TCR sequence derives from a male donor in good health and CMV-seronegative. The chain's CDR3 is CASSQSSPSNQPQHF. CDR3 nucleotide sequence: TGTGCCAGCAGCCAATCTAGTCCAAGCAATCAGCCCCAGCATTTT.